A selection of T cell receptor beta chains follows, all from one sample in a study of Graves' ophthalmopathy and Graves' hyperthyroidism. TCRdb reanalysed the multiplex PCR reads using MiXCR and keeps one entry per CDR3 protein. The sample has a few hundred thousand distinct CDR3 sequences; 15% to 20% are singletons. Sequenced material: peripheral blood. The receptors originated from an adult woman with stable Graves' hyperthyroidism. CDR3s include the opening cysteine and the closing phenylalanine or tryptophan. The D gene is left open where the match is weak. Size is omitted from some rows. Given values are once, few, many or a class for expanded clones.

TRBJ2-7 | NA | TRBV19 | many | CASTHDHEQYF | TGTGCCAGTACACATGACCACGAGCAGTACTTC
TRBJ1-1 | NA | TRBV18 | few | CASSSGFRTEAFF | TGTGCCAGCTCATCGGGATTCCGCACTGAAGCTTTCTTT
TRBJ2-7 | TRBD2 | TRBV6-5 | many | CASSSSRGGRAADEQYF | TGTGCCAGCAGTTCCTCCAGGGGCGGGAGGGCCGCCGACGAGCAGTACTTC
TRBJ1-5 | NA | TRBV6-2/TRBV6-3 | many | CASNPVGSGNQPQHF | TGTGCCAGCAACCCGGTGGGTAGTGGCAATCAGCCCCAGCATTTT
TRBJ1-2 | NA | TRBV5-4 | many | CASSFLALRGYTF | TGTGCCAGCAGCTTCCTGGCCCTCCGGGGCTACACCTTC
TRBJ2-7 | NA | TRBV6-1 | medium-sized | CASSVGRTSDSYDSYEQYF | TGTGCCAGCAGTGTGGGACGGACAAGTGATTCATATGACTCCTACGAGCAGTACTTC
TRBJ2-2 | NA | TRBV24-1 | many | CATSDKWRDTGELFF | TGTGCCACCAGTGATAAGTGGAGGGACACCGGGGAGCTGTTTTTT
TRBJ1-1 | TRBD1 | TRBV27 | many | CASSFRTGREEAFF | TGTGCCAGCAGTTTTCGGACAGGCAGGGAGGAAGCTTTCTTT
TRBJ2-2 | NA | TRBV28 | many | CASSQIGSGELFF | TGTGCCAGCAGTCAAATAGGGTCCGGGGAGCTGTTTTTT
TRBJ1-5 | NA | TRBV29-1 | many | CSVVENSNQPQHF | TGCAGCGTTGTAGAGAATAGCAATCAGCCCCAGCATTTT
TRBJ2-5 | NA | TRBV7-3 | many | CASSIMGGETQYF | TGTGCCAGCAGCATTATGGGCGGAGAGACCCAGTACTTC
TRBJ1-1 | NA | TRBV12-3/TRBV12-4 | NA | CASRDGPNTEAFF | TGTGCCAGCAGGGACGGCCCGAACACTGAAGCTTTCTTT
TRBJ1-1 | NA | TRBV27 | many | CASRRGGDYMNTEAFF | TGTGCCAGCAGGCGGGGAGGGGACTATATGAACACTGAAGCTTTCTTT
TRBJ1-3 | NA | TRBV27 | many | CASSPYRGSGNTIYF | TGTGCCAGCAGTCCCTACCGGGGCTCTGGAAACACCATATATTTT
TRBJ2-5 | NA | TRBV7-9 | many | CASSLGPDKEETQYF | TGTGCCAGCAGCTTAGGACCGGACAAAGAAGAGACCCAGTACTTC
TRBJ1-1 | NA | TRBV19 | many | CATQAALSTEAFF | TGTGCCACACAGGCAGCCCTGAGCACTGAAGCTTTCTTT
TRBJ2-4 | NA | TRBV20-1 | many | CSAISGIKAKNIQYF | TGCAGTGCTATAAGCGGAATAAAAGCCAAAAACATTCAGTACTTC
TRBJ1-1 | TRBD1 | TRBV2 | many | CASSRRIQGENEAFF | TGTGCCAGCAGCCGCCGTATTCAGGGGGAAAATGAAGCTTTCTTT
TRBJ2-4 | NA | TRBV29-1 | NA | CSVVDPNKNIQYF | TGCAGCGTTGTCGACCCCAACAAAAACATTCAGTACTTC
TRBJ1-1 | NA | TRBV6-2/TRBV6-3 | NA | CASSKWVTEAFF | TGTGCCAGCAGTAAGTGGGTCACTGAAGCTTTCTTT
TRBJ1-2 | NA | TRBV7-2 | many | CASSTGVTLNYGYTF | TGTGCCAGCAGCACCGGGGTAACACTTAACTATGGCTACACCTTC
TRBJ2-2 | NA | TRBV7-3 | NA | CASSSQGSGGELFF | TGTGCCAGCAGCTCCCAGGGTTCGGGCGGGGAGCTGTTTTTT
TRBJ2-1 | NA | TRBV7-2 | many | CASSLGTASYNEQFF | TGTGCCAGCAGCTTAGGGACTGCCTCCTACAATGAGCAGTTCTTC
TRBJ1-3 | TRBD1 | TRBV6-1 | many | CASSLNRGAGNTIYF | TGTGCCAGCAGTCTAAACAGGGGGGCTGGAAACACCATATATTTT
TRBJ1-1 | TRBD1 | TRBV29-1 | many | CSVGQGGTGAEAFF | TGCAGCGTTGGGCAGGGAGGGACAGGCGCTGAAGCTTTCTTT
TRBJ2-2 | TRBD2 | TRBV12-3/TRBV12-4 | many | CASRPGGYTGELFF | TGTGCCAGCAGACCCGGGGGGTACACCGGGGAGCTGTTTTTT